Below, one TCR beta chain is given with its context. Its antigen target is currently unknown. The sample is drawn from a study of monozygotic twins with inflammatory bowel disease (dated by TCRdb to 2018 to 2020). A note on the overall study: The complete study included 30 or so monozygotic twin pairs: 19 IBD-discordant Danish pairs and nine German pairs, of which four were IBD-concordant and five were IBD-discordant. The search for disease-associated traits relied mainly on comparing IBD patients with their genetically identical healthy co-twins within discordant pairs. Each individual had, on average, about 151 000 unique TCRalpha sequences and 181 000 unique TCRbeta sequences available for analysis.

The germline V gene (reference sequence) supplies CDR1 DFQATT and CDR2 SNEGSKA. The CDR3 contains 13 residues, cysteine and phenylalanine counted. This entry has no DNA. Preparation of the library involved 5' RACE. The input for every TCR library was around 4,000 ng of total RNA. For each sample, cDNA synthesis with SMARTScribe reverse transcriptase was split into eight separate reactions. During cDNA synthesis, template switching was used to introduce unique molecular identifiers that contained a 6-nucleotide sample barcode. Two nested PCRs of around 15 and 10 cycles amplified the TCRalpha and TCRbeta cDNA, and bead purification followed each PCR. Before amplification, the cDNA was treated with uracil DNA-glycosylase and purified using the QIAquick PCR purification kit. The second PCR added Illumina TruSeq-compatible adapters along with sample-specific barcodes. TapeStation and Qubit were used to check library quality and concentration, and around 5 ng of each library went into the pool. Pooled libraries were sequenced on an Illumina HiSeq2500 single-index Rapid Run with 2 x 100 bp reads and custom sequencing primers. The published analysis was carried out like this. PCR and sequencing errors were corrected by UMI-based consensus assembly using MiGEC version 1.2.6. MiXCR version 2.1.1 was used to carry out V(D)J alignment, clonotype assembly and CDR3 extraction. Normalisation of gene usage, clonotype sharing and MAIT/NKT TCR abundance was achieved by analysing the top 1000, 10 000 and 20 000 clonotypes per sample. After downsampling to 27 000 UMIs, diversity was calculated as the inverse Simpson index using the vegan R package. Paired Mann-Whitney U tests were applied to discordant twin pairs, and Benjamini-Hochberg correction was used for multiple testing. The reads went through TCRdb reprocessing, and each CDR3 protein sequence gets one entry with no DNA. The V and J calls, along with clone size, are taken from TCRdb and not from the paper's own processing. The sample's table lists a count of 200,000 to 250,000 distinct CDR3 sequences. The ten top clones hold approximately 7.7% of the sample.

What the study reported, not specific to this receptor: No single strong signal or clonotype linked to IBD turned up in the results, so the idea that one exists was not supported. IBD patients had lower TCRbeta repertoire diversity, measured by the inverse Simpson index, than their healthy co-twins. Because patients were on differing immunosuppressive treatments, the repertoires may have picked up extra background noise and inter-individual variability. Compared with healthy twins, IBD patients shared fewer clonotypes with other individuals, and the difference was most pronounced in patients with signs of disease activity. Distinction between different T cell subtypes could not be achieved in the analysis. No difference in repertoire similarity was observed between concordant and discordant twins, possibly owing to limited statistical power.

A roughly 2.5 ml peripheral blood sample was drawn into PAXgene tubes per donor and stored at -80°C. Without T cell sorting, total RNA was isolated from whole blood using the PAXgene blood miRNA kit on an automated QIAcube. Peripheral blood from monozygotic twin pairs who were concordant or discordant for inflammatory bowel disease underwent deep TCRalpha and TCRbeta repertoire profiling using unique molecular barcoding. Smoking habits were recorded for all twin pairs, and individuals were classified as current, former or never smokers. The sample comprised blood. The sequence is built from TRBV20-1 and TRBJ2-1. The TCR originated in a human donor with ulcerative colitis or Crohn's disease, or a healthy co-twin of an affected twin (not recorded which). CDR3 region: CSARVRRDNEQFF.